The entry below describes one T cell receptor beta chain. The target antigen is unknown. The sample originates from a study of shared clonotypes between healthy human individuals. Findings of the study overall: Naive subsets usually exceeded memory subsets in estimated richness.

The ends lost 3 bases at V and 7 bases at J; junction bases unmatched: 8. Germline CDR1 LGHNA, CDR2 YSLEER. The CDR3 contains 15 residues. Naive CD8 cells lacked CD45RO and underwent positive selection for CCR7, leaving out terminally differentiated effector memory CD45RA+ cells. For each subset, genomic DNA was distributed in equal portions over several immunoSEQ plates. Data came from immunoSEQ multiplex PCR; TCRdb stores just in-frame clones and leaves some out. The sample lists roughly 2.1 million clones, under 95% occurring once. The chain uses TRBV4-3 and TRBJ2-2; 7 bases are shared with TRBD1. The clonotype originates from a young man in good health. Some clones in this sample may be carry-over from other donors' samples. The sample taken for sequencing was naive CD8+ T cells from PBMCs. CDR3: CASSHQTGSGGELFF. DNA for the CDR3: TGCGCCAGCAGCCACCAGACAGGGTCGGGCGGGGAGCTGTTTTTT.